The TCR beta chain under discussion was sequenced for a study of T-cell memory formation after mild COVID-19. This clonotype has a handful of counts. TCRdb reprocessed the 5' RACE reads via MiXCR and lists one record per CDR3 protein. This table holds 190,000 or so distinct CDR3 sequences, under 30% found once. CDR1 and CDR2 from the germline V gene are SEHNR and FQNEAQ (reference sequence). V lost 5 bases and J lost 6, with 16 bases in between. The CDR3 consists of 14 residues. The chain is built from TRBV7-9 and TRBJ1-1, with a weak D call TRBD1 (5 bases). The material sequenced was PBMCs or a T cell subset sorted from them (not recorded which). This sequence was found in an adult woman who had mild COVID-19 (a few samples of this study predate the infection). Cell type and time point are not known. This chain's CDR3 is CASSPSWGTAEAFF. In DNA, the CDR3 is TGTGCCAGCAGCCCCTCTTGGGGGACCGCTGAAGCTTTCTTT.